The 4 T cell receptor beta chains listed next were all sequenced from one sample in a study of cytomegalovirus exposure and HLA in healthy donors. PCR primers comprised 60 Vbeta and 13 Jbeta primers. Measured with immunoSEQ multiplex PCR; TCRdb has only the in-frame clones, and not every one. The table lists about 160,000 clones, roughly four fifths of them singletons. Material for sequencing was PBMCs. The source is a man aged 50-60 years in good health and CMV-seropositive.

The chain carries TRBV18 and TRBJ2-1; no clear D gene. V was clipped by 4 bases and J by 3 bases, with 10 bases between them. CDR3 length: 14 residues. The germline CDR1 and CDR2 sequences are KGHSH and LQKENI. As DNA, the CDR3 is TGTGCCAGCTCACTTCGTCAGGACTACAATGAGCAGTTCTTC. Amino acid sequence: CASSLRQDYNEQFF.

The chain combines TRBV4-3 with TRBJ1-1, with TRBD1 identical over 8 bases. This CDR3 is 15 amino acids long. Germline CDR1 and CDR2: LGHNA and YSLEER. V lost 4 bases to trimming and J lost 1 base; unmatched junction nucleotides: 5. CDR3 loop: CASSLIGQGNTEAFF. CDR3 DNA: TGCGCCAGCAGCCTCATAGGACAGGGGAACACTGAAGCTTTCTTT.

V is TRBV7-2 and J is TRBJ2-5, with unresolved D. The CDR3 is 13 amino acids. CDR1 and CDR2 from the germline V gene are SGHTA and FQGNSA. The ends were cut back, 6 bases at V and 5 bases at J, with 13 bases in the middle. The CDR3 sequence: CASRERVGETQYF. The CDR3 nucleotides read TGTGCCAGCAGGGAGCGAGTAGGCGAGACCCAGTACTTC.

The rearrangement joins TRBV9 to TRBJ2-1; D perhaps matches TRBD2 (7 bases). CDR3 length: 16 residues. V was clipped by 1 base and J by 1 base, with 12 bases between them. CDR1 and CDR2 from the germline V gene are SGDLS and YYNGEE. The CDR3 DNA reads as TGTGCCAGCAGCGTATCGAGGGGGGGATCCTACAATGAGCAGTTCTTC. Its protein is CASSVSRGGSYNEQFF.